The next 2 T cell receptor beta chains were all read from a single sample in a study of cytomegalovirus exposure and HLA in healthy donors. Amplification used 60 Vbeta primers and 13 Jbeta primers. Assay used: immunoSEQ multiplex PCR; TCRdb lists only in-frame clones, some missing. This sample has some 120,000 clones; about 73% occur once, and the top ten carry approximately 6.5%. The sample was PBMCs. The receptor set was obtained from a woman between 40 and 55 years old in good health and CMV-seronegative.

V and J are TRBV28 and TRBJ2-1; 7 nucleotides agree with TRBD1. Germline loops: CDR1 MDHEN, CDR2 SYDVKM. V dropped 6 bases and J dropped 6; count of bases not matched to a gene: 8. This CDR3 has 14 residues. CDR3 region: CASSYGTVVNEQFF. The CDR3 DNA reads TGTGCCAGCAGCTATGGGACAGTAGTCAATGAGCAGTTCTTC. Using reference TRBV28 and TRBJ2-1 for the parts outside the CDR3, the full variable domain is DVKVTQSSRYLVKRTGEKVFLECVQDMDHENMFWYRQDPGLGLRLIYFSYDVKMKEKGDIPEGYSVSREKKERFSLILESASTNQTSMYLCASSYGTVVNEQFFGPGTRLTVL.

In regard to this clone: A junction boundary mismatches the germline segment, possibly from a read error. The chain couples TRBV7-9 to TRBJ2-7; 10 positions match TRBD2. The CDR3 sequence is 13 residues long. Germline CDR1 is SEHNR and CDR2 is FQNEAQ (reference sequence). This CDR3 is CSSSPSGSYEQYF. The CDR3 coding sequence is TGTTCCAGCAGCCCTAGCGGGAGCTACGAGCAGTACTTC.